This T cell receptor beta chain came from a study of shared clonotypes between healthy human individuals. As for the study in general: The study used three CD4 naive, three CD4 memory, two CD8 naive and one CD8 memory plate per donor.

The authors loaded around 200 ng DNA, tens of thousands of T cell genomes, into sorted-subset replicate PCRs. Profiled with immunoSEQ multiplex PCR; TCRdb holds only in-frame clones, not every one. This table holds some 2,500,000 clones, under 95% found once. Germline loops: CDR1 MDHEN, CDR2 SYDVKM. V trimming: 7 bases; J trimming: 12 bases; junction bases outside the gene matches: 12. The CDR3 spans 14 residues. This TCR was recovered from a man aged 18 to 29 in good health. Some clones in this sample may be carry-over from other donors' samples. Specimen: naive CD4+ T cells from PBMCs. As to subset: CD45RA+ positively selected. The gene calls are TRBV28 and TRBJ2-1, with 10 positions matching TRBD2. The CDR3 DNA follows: TGTGCCAGCACAATACTAGCGGGACAGGTGCGGCAGTTCTTC. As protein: CASTILAGQVRQFF.